The next 8 T cell receptor beta chains were all read from a single sample in a study of cytomegalovirus exposure and HLA in healthy donors. PCR was performed using 60 Vbeta and 13 Jbeta primers. The table came from immunoSEQ multiplex PCR; TCRdb's copy has only in-frame clones and leaves some out. Counted here are approximately 150,000 clones, around 82% occurring once; the ten biggest clones make up 2.5% to 3%. Sequenced sample: PBMCs. Source of these receptors: a female donor in good health and CMV-seronegative.

The chain joins TRBV6-5 to TRBJ1-2, with 8 bases fitting TRBD1. The germline V gene has CDR1 MNHEY and CDR2 SVGAGI. The CDR3 sequence is 12 residues long. Trimming at V came to 5 bases and at J to 7 bases, leaving 3 bases not matched to a gene. CDR3 nucleotides: TGTGCCAGCAGTCAGGGGGCGGGTGGCTACACCTTC. This translates into CASSQGAGGYTF.

There are a few counts of this clone. The gene calls are TRBV4-1 and TRBJ1-2; TRBD1 matches 11 bases. CDR3 length: 14 amino acids. Trimming removed 5 bases from V and 3 bases from J; junction bases left unmatched: 2. Germline lookup yields CDR1 MGHRA and CDR2 YSYEKL. The CDR3 DNA is TGCGCCAGCAGCTCGGGACAGGGGGACTATGGCTACACCTTC. It codes for CASSSGQGDYGYTF.

The genes are TRBV28 and TRBJ1-1, with TRBD1 identical over 8 bases. Germline CDR1 reads MDHEN; CDR2 reads SYDVKM. CDR3 length equals 14 residues. V lost 6 bases to trimming and J lost 0 bases; unmatched junction nucleotides: 3. The CDR3 sequence: CASSRDRMNTEAFF. The CDR3 nucleotides are TGTGCCAGCAGCCGGGACAGGATGAACACTGAAGCTTTCTTT.

The V call is TRBV28, the J call TRBJ1-2, with TRBD1 matching 10 bases. Looked up from germline, CDR1 is MDHEN and CDR2 is SYDVKM. Germline trimming cut 6 bases from V and 1 base from J; bases unmatched to any gene: 8. The CDR3 consists of 16 residues. Here the CDR3 reads CASRADRGGLNYGYTF. CDR3 nucleotide sequence: TGTGCCAGCAGGGCGGACAGGGGGGGACTTAACTATGGCTACACCTTC.

In its sample, this clone was seen many times. V is TRBV6-1 and J is TRBJ2-1, with D uncertain. Germline V CDR1 and CDR2: MNHNS, SASEGT. V lost 0 bases and J 12 bases, leaving 6 bases between the germline ends. The CDR3 runs to 11 residues. In DNA form, the CDR3 reads TGTGCCAGCAGTGAAGCGTTCCGGCAGTTCTTC. Amino acids: CASSEAFRQFF.

The rearrangement joins TRBV9 to TRBJ2-7; D is possibly TRBD2 (6 bases). CDR1 and CDR2 (germline): SGDLS, YYNGEE. V was trimmed by 3 bases and J by 3 bases, leaving 7 bases between them. This CDR3 region has 12 residues. CDR3 loop: CASSAEGYEQYF. The CDR3 nucleotides read TGTGCCAGCAGCGCGGAGGGCTACGAGCAGTACTTC.

The chain employs TRBV6-4 and TRBJ1-2; 10 nucleotides match TRBD1. Unmatched junction bases numbered 5, after V lost 5 bases and J lost 8 bases. Germline loops: CDR1 MRHNA, CDR2 SNTAGT. The CDR3 covers 13 residues. CDR3 sequence: CASSPDRGGGYTF. As DNA, the CDR3 is TGTGCCAGCAGTCCGGACAGGGGGGGCGGCTACACCTTC.

The chain employs TRBV7-8 and TRBJ2-1; 7 nucleotides line up with TRBD1. CDR1 is SGHVS, CDR2 FQNEAQ, per germline. Trimming took 0 bases from V and 7 from J; bases not matched to a gene: 6. CDR3 length: 15 residues. The CDR3 region is CASSLADRLVNEQFF. CDR3 coding DNA: TGTGCCAGCAGCTTAGCGGACAGGCTAGTAAATGAGCAGTTCTTC.